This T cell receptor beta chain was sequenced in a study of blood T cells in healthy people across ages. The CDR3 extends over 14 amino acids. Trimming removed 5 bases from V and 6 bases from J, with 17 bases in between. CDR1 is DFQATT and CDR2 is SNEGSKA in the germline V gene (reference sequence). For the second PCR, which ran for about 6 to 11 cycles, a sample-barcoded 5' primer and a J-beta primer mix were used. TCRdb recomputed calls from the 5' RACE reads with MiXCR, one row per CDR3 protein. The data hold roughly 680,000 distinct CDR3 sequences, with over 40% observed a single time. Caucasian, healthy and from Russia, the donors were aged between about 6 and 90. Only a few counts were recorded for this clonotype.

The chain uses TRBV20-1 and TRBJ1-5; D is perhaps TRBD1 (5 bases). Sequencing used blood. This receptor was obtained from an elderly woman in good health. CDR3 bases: TGCAGTGCTTTGACAGATCGCGTGGGTCAGCCCCAGCATTTT. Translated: CSALTDRVGQPQHF.